The rows below give T cell receptor beta chains drawn from one sample of a study of T cell responses to AZD1222 COVID-19 vaccine. The data were produced by immunoSEQ multiplex PCR, yet TCRdb's version contains in-frame clones alone and is incomplete. Of 150,000 to 200,000 clones listed, 94% were seen once; the top ten hold around 0.66%. This material consisted of peripheral blood, taken on day 0 of AZD1222 vaccination. These receptors all come from an adult in good health. CDR3s include the opening cysteine and the closing phenylalanine or tryptophan. Each record gives: CDR3 length, D gene, J gene, V gene, clone size, CDR3 DNA, CDR3 protein. D genes are given only for firm matches. The size entry is marked missing in some rows and otherwise reads once, few, many or a size class.

11,.,TRBJ1-1,TRBV5-1,.,TGCGCCAGCAGCTTGGATGGTGAAGCTTTCTTT,CASSLDGEAFF
13,.,TRBJ2-2,TRBV7-8,.,TGTGCCATTCGACAGACGAACACCGGGGAGCTGTTTTTT,CAIRQTNTGELFF
13,TRBD1,TRBJ2-7,TRBV5-1,.,TGCGCCAGCAGAAGGACAGGGGCCGACGAGCAGTACTTC,CASRRTGADEQYF
14,.,TRBJ1-6,TRBV5-4,once,TGTGCCAGCAGCTTGGAGGGGCCGCCTTCACCCCTCCACTTT,CASSLEGPPSPLHF
17,.,TRBJ2-2,TRBV10-3,.,TGTGCCATCAGTAGACTACGACGGGAGACCAACACCGGGGAGCTGTTTTTT,CAISRLRRETNTGELFF
14,.,TRBJ1-2,TRBV25-1,.,TGTGCCAGCAGTGAAGGTTATGGCTACTATGGCTACACCTTC,CASSEGYGYYGYTF
13,.,TRBJ1-2,TRBV5-1,.,TGCGCCAGCACGAAGGTTGGGGACTATGGCTACACCTTC,CASTKVGDYGYTF
13,.,TRBJ2-7,TRBV24-1,.,TGTGCCACCAGTGGTCGGGAGTGGGGCGAGCAGTACTTC,CATSGREWGEQYF
16,TRBD1,TRBJ1-1,TRBV28,.,TGTGCCAGCAGTTCCCTGACAGGGTTGGGGAACACTGAAGCTTTCTTT,CASSSLTGLGNTEAFF
14,TRBD1,TRBJ1-1,TRBV15,.,TGTGCCACCAGTACTCCGTCGGGGGACAGTGAAGCTTTCTTT,CATSTPSGDSEAFF
16,.,TRBJ2-6,TRBV10-3,.,TGTGCCACACAGGGCGCCCTTACACCTGGGGCCAACGTCCTGACTTTC,CATQGALTPGANVLTF
13,.,TRBJ2-7,TRBV18,.,TGTGCCAGCTCACCTCTTCGAGTGGGCGAGCAGTACTTC,CASSPLRVGEQYF
17,.,TRBJ2-3,TRBV6-6,few,TGTGCCAGCAGTCAACAAGGGGACTTTTCTAGCACAGATACGCAGTATTTT,CASSQQGDFSSTDTQYF
13,.,TRBJ2-7,TRBV7-9,few,TGTGCCAGCAGAGGGAGCGCAACCTACGAGCAGTACTTC,CASRGSATYEQYF
14,.,TRBJ1-5,TRBV5-1,.,TGCGCCAGCAGCTTGGGGGAGGGCGGTCAGCCCCAGCATTTT,CASSLGEGGQPQHF